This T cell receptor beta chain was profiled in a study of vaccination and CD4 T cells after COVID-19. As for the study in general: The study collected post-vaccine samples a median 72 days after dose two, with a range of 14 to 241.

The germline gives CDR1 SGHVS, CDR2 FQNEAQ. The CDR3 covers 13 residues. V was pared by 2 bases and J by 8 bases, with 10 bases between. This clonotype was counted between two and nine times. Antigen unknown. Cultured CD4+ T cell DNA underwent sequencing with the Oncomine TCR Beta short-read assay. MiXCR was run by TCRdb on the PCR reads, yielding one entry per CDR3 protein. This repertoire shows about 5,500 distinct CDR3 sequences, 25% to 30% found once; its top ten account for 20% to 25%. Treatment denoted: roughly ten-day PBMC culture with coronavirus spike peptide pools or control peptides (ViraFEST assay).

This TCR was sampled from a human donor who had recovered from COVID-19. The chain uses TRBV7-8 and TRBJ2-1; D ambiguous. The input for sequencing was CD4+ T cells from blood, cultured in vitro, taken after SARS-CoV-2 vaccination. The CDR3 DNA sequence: TGTGCCAGCAGCTTAACAACAGACTATGAGCAGTTCTTC. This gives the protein CASSLTTDYEQFF.